The 17 T cell receptor beta chains presented below share a single source sample, sequenced in a study of blood T cells in healthy people across ages. Through a sample-barcoded 5' primer and a J-beta primer mix, a second PCR was run for roughly 6 to 11 cycles. TCRdb fed the 5' RACE reads into MiXCR, producing one record per CDR3 protein. Among over 1,200,000 distinct CDR3 sequences listed, around 59% were seen once. Material for sequencing was blood. Receptors were obtained from a young man in good health.

This clonotype has only a few counts. This chain uses TRBV12-3 or TRBV12-4 with TRBJ2-7; 9 bases align to TRBD1. The CDR3 has 16 residues. J gave up 1 base and V 3 bases, and 7 bases lay outside the gene matches. The CDR3 sequence: CASSLIRGQGSYEQYF. The CDR3 region has the DNA TGTGCCAGCAGTTTGATTCGAGGACAGGGGTCCTACGAGCAGTACTTC.

This clonotype was seen only a few times. The rearrangement links TRBV7-2 to TRBJ2-3; D may be TRBD2 (6 bases). The CDR3 length is 14 residues. Germline assignment: CDR1 SGHTA and CDR2 FQGNSA. The ends were cut back, 1 base at V and 8 bases at J, with 13 bases in the middle. The DNA for the CDR3 is TGTGCCAGCAGCTTAGGGACGGGGGAGAGTACGCAGTATTTT. Protein product: CASSLGTGESTQYF.

V gene TRBV29-1 combines with J gene TRBJ2-3, with D possibly called TRBD1 or TRBD2 (5 bases each). Germline loops: CDR1 SQVTM, CDR2 ANQGSEA. The CDR3 is 14 amino acids. V gave up 3 bases and J gave up 5 bases, with 15 bases separating them. CDR3: CSVEVWGRVDTQYF. CDR3 sequence (DNA): TGCAGCGTTGAGGTTTGGGGGAGAGTAGATACGCAGTATTTT.

The V and J genes are TRBV6-5 and TRBJ1-6; 8 positions agree with TRBD1. This CDR3 region has 16 residues. Trimming at V came to 0 bases and at J to 7 bases, leaving 5 bases not matched to a gene. In germline, CDR1 is MNHEY, CDR2 SVGAGI. The CDR3 reads CASSYSGTGVNSPLHF. DNA for the CDR3: TGTGCCAGCAGTTACTCAGGGACAGGAGTGAATTCACCCCTCCACTTT.

The rearrangement uses TRBV20-1 and TRBJ2-3; no firm D call. CDR1 and CDR2 (germline): DFQATT, SNEGSKA (reference sequence). This CDR3 comprises 13 residues. Deletions cut 3 bases from V and 6 bases from J, with 13 bases between. CDR3 nucleotides: TGCAGTGCTAGCGGTCCCCGGTGGGATACGCAGTATTTT. Protein: CSASGPRWDTQYF.

The CDR3 spells CASSLWGGGGTDTQYF. As DNA, the CDR3 is TGTGCCAGCAGCCTCTGGGGCGGGGGGGGCACAGATACGCAGTATTTT. The genes are TRBV11-2 and TRBJ2-3; the match to TRBD2 covers 9 bases. The CDR3 spans 16 residues. Germline values: CDR1 SGHAT, CDR2 FQNNGV. V dropped 5 bases and J dropped 1; count of bases not matched to a gene: 7.

This chain joins TRBV6-5 and TRBJ2-1; D is undetermined. Deletions cut 6 bases from V and 8 bases from J, with 17 bases between. CDR1 is MNHEY, CDR2 SVGAGI, per germline. The CDR3 covers 14 residues. CDR3 nucleotides: TGTGCCAGCAGCTTTCACTTGGACCTCCATGAGCAGTTCTTC. It codes for CASSFHLDLHEQFF.

V and J are TRBV12-3 or TRBV12-4 and TRBJ2-3; perhaps TRBD2 as D (6 bases). This CDR3 is 13 amino acids long. The germline V and J ends were trimmed by 6 bases and 2 bases, with 9 bases remaining between them. The CDR3, as DNA: TGTGCCAGCAGCACGGGGGTCACAGATACGCAGTATTTT. Protein sequence: CASSTGVTDTQYF.

This clonotype appeared many times. The chain couples TRBV12-3 or TRBV12-4 to TRBJ2-5, with a weak D call TRBD2 (5 bases). Trimming removed 1 base from V and 4 bases from J, with 7 bases in between. This CDR3 is built from 13 residues. CDR3 protein: CASSLGGPETQYF. The CDR3 bases are TGTGCCAGCAGTTTAGGCGGGCCAGAGACCCAGTACTTC.

The sample holds a few counts of this clonotype. The chain joins TRBV14 to TRBJ2-6; D is undetermined. This CDR3 has 11 amino acids. The germline CDR1 and CDR2 sequences are SGHDN and FVKESK. V dropped 4 bases and J dropped 13 bases, with 8 bases sitting between them. CDR3: CASSPGRVLTF. CDR3 nucleotides: TGTGCCAGCAGCCCGGGTCGGGTCCTGACTTTC.

V gene TRBV12-3 or TRBV12-4 combines with J gene TRBJ1-5; D not resolved. This CDR3 region has 14 residues. Deletions cut 4 bases from V and 2 bases from J, with 9 bases between. The CDR3 region has the DNA TGTGCCAGCAGTTCTGGAGGTGGCAATCAGCCCCAGCATTTT. It translates to CASSSGGGNQPQHF.

The chain has TRBV4-2 and TRBJ1-5; D unresolved. The V end lost 2 bases, the J end lost 6 bases, and 11 bases lay between the germline ends. The germline V gene has CDR1 LGHNA and CDR2 YNFKEQ. There are 14 residues in the CDR3. The CDR3 region has the DNA TGTGCCAGCAGCCAACAGATTTCTCGTCAGCCCCAGCATTTT. Translation gives CASSQQISRQPQHF.

The gene calls are TRBV10-3 and TRBJ2-7; D ambiguous. The J call may be wrong; the DNA end is better matched by TRBJ2-1. The CDR3 extends over 15 amino acids. Germline loops: CDR1 ENHRY, CDR2 SYGVKD. The CDR3 loop reads CAISGKSQGFTEQFF. CDR3 nucleotides: TGTGCCATCAGTGGAAAATCCCAAGGCTTCACTGAGCAGTTCTTC.

CDR3 loop: CSARDPGPSNQPQHF. In DNA, the CDR3 is TGCAGTGCTAGAGATCCAGGGCCATCCAATCAGCCCCAGCATTTT. The rearrangement links TRBV20-1 to TRBJ1-5; tentative D call: TRBD1 (5 bases). The germline V gene encodes CDR1 DFQATT and CDR2 SNEGSKA (reference sequence). Between the trimmed V and J ends, which lost 0 bases and 3 bases, there was a span of 12 bases. CDR3 length equals 15 residues.

The chain combines TRBV6-5 with TRBJ1-1, with D perhaps TRBD1 (5 bases). Germline values: CDR1 MNHEY, CDR2 SVGAGI. V lost 7 bases, J lost 3 bases, and 18 bases lay in between. CDR3 length equals 15 residues. The CDR3 DNA sequence: TGTGCCAGCATTCTGAGGGGTGGGGCGGACACTGAAGCTTTCTTT. Protein product: CASILRGGADTEAFF.

The chain uses TRBV20-1 and TRBJ2-4; D unclear. Deletions cut 0 bases from V and 0 bases from J, with 9 bases between. Germline V CDR1 and CDR2: DFQATT, SNEGSKA (reference sequence). The CDR3 is made up of 15 amino acids. CDR3 region: CSAREGTRAKNIQYF. CDR3 DNA sequence: TGCAGTGCTAGAGAGGGAACGAGAGCCAAAAACATTCAGTACTTC.

The sample holds a few counts of this clonotype. This sequence joins TRBV6-2 or TRBV6-3 and TRBJ2-4; D unclear. The ends were cut back, 11 bases at V and 9 bases at J, with 17 bases in the middle. Germline V lookup: CDR1 MNHEY, CDR2 SVGEGT. The CDR3 totals 12 residues. Written as DNA, the CDR3 is TGTGCCGCTCGGACGGGCCTCGGCATTCAGTACTTC. This translates into CAARTGLGIQYF.